This T cell receptor beta chain was sequenced in a study of cytomegalovirus exposure and HLA in healthy donors. Study-level results: Prior analysis indicated that the majority of TCR beta V segments exhibited productivity approximately 87% or approximately 30% of the time. When analyzed later, the rates of TCR association showed variation by HLA locus, with DRB1 the most and HLA-C the fewest. Specific recognition of CMV antigens was confirmed in vitro for a few chains (all CMV-associated).

The V end was cut by 4 bases, the J end by 6 bases, with 19 bases between. The CDR3 loop spans 14 amino acids. Germline V gene lookup returns CDR1 SQVTM and CDR2 ANQGSEA. This clone was seen once. Its antigen is not identified. The PCR made use of 60 Vbeta and 13 Jbeta primers. How the authors handled the data: Counted up in a later analysis, unique TCR beta chains came to about 80 million, with some 9.9 million shared. The table came from immunoSEQ multiplex PCR; TCRdb's copy has only in-frame clones and leaves some out. V, J and clone size derive from that table, while D and trimming were established from the DNA sequence. The sample yields 64,000 or so clones, roughly 64% seen once.

J is TRBJ2-7 and V is TRBV29-1; D is unclear. The sequencing input was PBMCs. The clonotype was recovered from a middle-aged man in good health and CMV-seropositive. The CDR3 region is CSVVLRFDSCEQYF. CDR3 DNA: TGCAGCGTTGTACTGAGATTTGATAGCTGCGAGCAGTACTTC.